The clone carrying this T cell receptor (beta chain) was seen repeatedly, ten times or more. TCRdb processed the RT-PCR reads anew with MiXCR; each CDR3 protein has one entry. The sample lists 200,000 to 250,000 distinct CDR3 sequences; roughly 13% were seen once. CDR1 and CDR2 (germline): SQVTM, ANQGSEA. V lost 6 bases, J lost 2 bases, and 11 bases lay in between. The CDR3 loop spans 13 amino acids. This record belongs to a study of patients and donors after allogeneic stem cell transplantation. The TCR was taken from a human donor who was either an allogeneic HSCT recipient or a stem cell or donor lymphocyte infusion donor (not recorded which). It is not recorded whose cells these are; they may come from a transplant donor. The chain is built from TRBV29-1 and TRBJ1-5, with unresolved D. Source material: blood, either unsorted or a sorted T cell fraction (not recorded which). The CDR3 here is CSVGWGGNQPQHF. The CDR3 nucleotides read TGCAGCGTGGGCTGGGGAGGCAATCAGCCCCAGCATTTT.